These T cell receptor beta chains were read from a single sample in a study of T cell responses to AZD1222 COVID-19 vaccine. Produced via immunoSEQ multiplex PCR; TCRdb's table is partial and in-frame only. The sample has 40,000 to 65,000 clones, 84% seen once. The sequenced sample was peripheral blood, obtained on day 0 of AZD1222 vaccination. Receptors originate from an adult in good health. CDR3s include the opening cysteine and the closing phenylalanine or tryptophan. The D gene is left open where the match is weak. Size is omitted from some rows. Given values are once, few, many or a class for expanded clones.

d_gene | j_gene | abundance | v_gene | CDR3aa | CDR3nt
NA | TRBJ1-2 | few | TRBV19 | CASSRGQENYGYTF | TGTGCCAGTAGTAGAGGCCAGGAGAACTATGGCTACACCTTC
NA | TRBJ2-1 | NA | TRBV11-2 | CASSLHSNNEQFF | TGTGCCAGCAGCTTACACAGCAACAATGAGCAGTTCTTC
NA | TRBJ1-6 | NA | TRBV19 | CASSMSTGSPLHF | TGTGCCAGTAGTATGTCCACGGGGTCACCCCTCCACTTT
TRBD1 | TRBJ2-3 | NA | TRBV29-1 | CSAGTELTDTQYF | TGCAGCGCTGGGACAGAGTTAACAGATACGCAGTATTTT
TRBD1 | TRBJ2-1 | NA | TRBV5-1 | CASSDTGDNEQFF | TGCGCCAGCAGCGATACAGGGGACAATGAGCAGTTCTTC
NA | TRBJ1-5 | NA | TRBV3-1/TRBV3-2 | CASSQSPGQPQHF | TGTGCCAGCAGCCAATCCCCGGGGCAGCCCCAGCATTTT
TRBD2 | TRBJ2-2 | NA | TRBV6-5 | CASRKGLGSTGELFF | TGTGCCAGCAGAAAAGGACTAGGAAGCACCGGGGAGCTGTTTTTT
NA | TRBJ1-1 | NA | TRBV14 | CASSYSLNTEAFF | TGTGCCAGCAGCTACAGTCTGAACACTGAAGCTTTCTTT
TRBD1 | TRBJ1-1 | many | TRBV27 | CASTPDSGQGSSWGTEAFF | TGTGCCAGCACCCCAGATTCGGGACAGGGGTCTTCTTGGGGCACTGAAGCTTTCTTT
NA | TRBJ1-2 | NA | TRBV3-1/TRBV3-2 | CASSQEGRGYTF | TGTGCCAGCAGCCAAGAGGGGCGTGGCTACACCTTC
NA | TRBJ2-1 | NA | TRBV19 | CASSIAPIQGYLYNEQFF | TGTGCCAGTAGTATAGCCCCAATACAGGGATACCTCTACAATGAGCAGTTCTTC
NA | TRBJ1-5 | NA | TRBV30 | CAWSQGNNQPQHF | TGTGCCTGGAGTCAGGGCAACAATCAGCCCCAGCATTTT
TRBD1 | TRBJ1-2 | NA | TRBV7-9 | CASSSGQGWGYTF | TGTGCCAGCAGCTCGGGACAGGGCTGGGGCTACACCTTC
NA | TRBJ2-5 | NA | TRBV4-1 | CASSQAGNRETQYF | TGCGCCAGCAGCCAGGCAGGGAACAGGGAGACCCAGTACTTC
NA | TRBJ2-5 | NA | TRBV21-1 | CASSKPGLEFAQETQYF | TGTGCCAGCAGCAAACCCGGACTAGAATTCGCTCAAGAGACCCAGTACTTC
NA | TRBJ2-5 | NA | TRBV7-3 | CASSSTRRETQYF | TGTGCCAGCAGCTCGACTAGGAGGGAGACCCAGTACTTC
NA | TRBJ2-7 | few | TRBV9 | CASSVGRESSEQYF | TGTGCCAGCAGCGTAGGAAGGGAGAGCTCCGAGCAGTACTTC
TRBD2 | TRBJ2-2 | NA | TRBV5-1 | CASSFGLAGEGTGELFF | TGCGCCAGCAGCTTTGGACTAGCGGGAGAGGGAACCGGGGAGCTGTTTTTT
NA | TRBJ1-5 | NA | TRBV5-1 | CASSLEGIGNQPQHF | TGCGCCAGCAGCTTGGAAGGGATCGGAAATCAGCCCCAGCATTTT
NA | TRBJ2-1 | NA | TRBV21-1 | CASSKPGTSNSHEQFF | TGTGCCAGCAGCAAACCCGGGACTAGCAATAGTCATGAGCAGTTCTTC
NA | TRBJ2-1 | NA | TRBV18 | CASSPLSPSGSSYNEQFF | TGTGCCAGCTCACCACTTAGTCCCAGCGGAAGCTCCTACAATGAGCAGTTCTTC
NA | TRBJ1-3 | NA | TRBV6-5 | CASSRLQNTIYF | TGTGCCAGCTCCAGACTGCAAAACACCATATATTTT
NA | TRBJ2-1 | NA | TRBV9 | CASSVEVGDSYNEQFF | TGTGCCAGCAGCGTAGAGGTGGGAGATTCCTACAATGAGCAGTTCTTC
TRBD2 | TRBJ2-3 | few | TRBV11-2 | CASSLVPGLAESTDTQYF | TGTGCCAGCAGCTTAGTTCCGGGACTAGCGGAAAGCACAGATACGCAGTATTTT
NA | TRBJ1-5 | NA | TRBV6-5 | CASSLDSLNQPQHF | TGTGCCAGCAGTTTGGACAGCCTTAATCAGCCCCAGCATTTT
TRBD1 | TRBJ1-5 | NA | TRBV3-1/TRBV3-2 | CASSARDRNQPQHF | TGTGCCAGCAGCGCCCGGGACAGAAATCAGCCCCAGCATTTT
NA | TRBJ2-5 | NA | TRBV24-1 | CATIKGETQYF | TGTGCCACCATCAAAGGAGAGACCCAGTACTTC
TRBD2 | TRBJ2-7 | NA | TRBV4-3 | CASSQDTSGTYEQYF | TGCGCCAGCAGCCAAGATACTAGCGGGACTTACGAGCAGTACTTC
TRBD2 | TRBJ2-3 | NA | TRBV24-1 | CATSVGTSGLRDTQYF | TGTGCCACCAGTGTTGGGACTAGCGGCCTCAGGGATACGCAGTATTTT
NA | TRBJ2-1 | NA | TRBV15 | CATSGPWSSSYNEQFF | TGTGCCACCAGCGGTCCCTGGTCTAGCTCCTACAATGAGCAGTTCTTC
TRBD1 | TRBJ1-6 | NA | TRBV10-2 | CASSTGGVNSPLHF | TGCGCCAGCAGCACAGGGGGCGTAAATTCACCCCTCCACTTT
NA | TRBJ2-3 | NA | TRBV3-1/TRBV3-2 | CASSLSTDTQYF | TGTGCCAGCAGCCTAAGCACAGATACGCAGTATTTT
TRBD1 | TRBJ1-2 | NA | TRBV3-1/TRBV3-2 | CASSQVGTGLGYTF | TGTGCCAGCAGCCAAGTGGGGACAGGGTTGGGCTACACCTTC
NA | TRBJ1-2 | NA | TRBV6-5 | CASSRDSPNYGYTF | TGTGCCAGCAGTCGAGACAGTCCCAACTATGGCTACACCTTC
TRBD1 | TRBJ1-3 | few | TRBV4-1 | CASSLSGQAGNTIYF | TGCGCCAGCAGCCTCTCGGGACAGGCTGGAAACACCATATATTTT
TRBD2 | TRBJ2-3 | NA | TRBV4-2 | CASSQELAGAYTDTQYF | TGTGCCAGCAGCCAAGAGCTAGCGGGAGCATATACAGATACGCAGTATTTT
NA | TRBJ2-2 | few | TRBV14 | CASSQAIGLNTGELFF | TGTGCCAGCAGCCAGGCTATCGGGTTAAACACCGGGGAGCTGTTTTTT
NA | TRBJ1-1 | once | TRBV3-1/TRBV3-2 | CASSQVQGRTEAFF | TGTGCCAGCAGCCAAGTTCAGGGGCGAACTGAAGCTTTCTTT
NA | TRBJ2-7 | NA | TRBV3-1/TRBV3-2 | CASSPLKDHEQYF | TGTGCCAGCAGCCCCTTGAAAGATCACGAGCAGTACTTC
NA | TRBJ1-5 | NA | TRBV19 | CASKDSQRSNQPQHF | TGTGCCAGTAAGGACAGTCAACGGAGCAATCAGCCCCAGCATTTT
NA | TRBJ1-6 | once | TRBV2 | CASSHDNSPLHF | TGTGCCAGCAGTCACGATAATTCACCCCTCCACTTT
NA | TRBJ2-1 | medium-sized | TRBV5-8 | CASSLDAGREDYNEQFF | TGTGCCAGCAGCCTGGACGCCGGGCGAGAGGACTACAATGAGCAGTTCTTC
TRBD1 | TRBJ1-1 | few | TRBV11-3 | CASSPRTGLTEAFF | TGTGCCAGCAGCCCCAGGACAGGCCTCACTGAAGCTTTCTTT
NA | TRBJ2-1 | NA | TRBV19 | CASTSASPWNEQFF | NA
NA | TRBJ1-1 | NA | TRBV6-2/TRBV6-3 | CASSSFMNTEAFF | TGTGCCAGCAGTTCTTTCATGAACACTGAAGCTTTCTTT
NA | TRBJ2-7 | NA | TRBV11-3 | CASSLGRGNYEQYF | TGTGCCAGCAGCTTGGGGCGGGGTAACTACGAGCAGTACTTC
NA | TRBJ1-1 | few | TRBV7-9 | CASSLVLGAREAFF | TGTGCCAGCAGCTTAGTTCTCGGGGCCCGCGAAGCTTTCTTT
TRBD2 | TRBJ2-1 | NA | TRBV7-9 | CASSFGGTSGRAGQFF | TGTGCCAGCAGCTTCGGGGGGACTAGCGGGAGGGCCGGGCAGTTCTTC
TRBD1 | TRBJ1-2 | few | TRBV5-1 | CASSRQGAGDYGYTF | TGCGCCAGCAGCAGACAGGGGGCTGGGGACTATGGCTACACCTTC
TRBD1 | TRBJ1-1 | NA | TRBV15 | CATSPGTVNTEAFF | TGTGCCACCTCCCCGGGGACAGTGAACACTGAAGCTTTCTTT
NA | TRBJ1-4 | NA | TRBV14 | CASSPTGASDEKLFF | TGTGCCAGCAGCCCGACGGGGGCCTCGGATGAAAAACTGTTTTTT
TRBD2 | TRBJ2-2 | NA | TRBV9 | CASSVALAGNTGELFF | TGTGCCAGCAGCGTAGCTCTAGCGGGAAACACCGGGGAGCTGTTTTTT
TRBD1 | TRBJ2-2 | NA | TRBV15 | CATSAGGNTGELFF | TGTGCCACCAGCGCAGGGGGTAACACCGGGGAGCTGTTTTTT
NA | TRBJ2-5 | NA | TRBV5-5 | CASSLAGETQYF | TGTGCCAGCAGCTTAGCGGGAGAGACCCAGTACTTC
NA | TRBJ2-1 | once | TRBV9 | CASSVGADSSYNEQFF | TGTGCCAGCAGCGTAGGAGCGGACAGCTCCTACAATGAGCAGTTCTTC
TRBD2 | TRBJ2-7 | NA | TRBV7-8 | CASSRLAGEYEQYF | TGTGCCAGCAGCCGACTAGCGGGAGAATACGAGCAGTACTTC
TRBD1 | TRBJ1-5 | NA | TRBV18 | CASSLGQGENQPQHF | TGTGCCAGCTCACTAGGACAGGGTGAGAATCAGCCCCAGCATTTT
NA | TRBJ1-3 | few | TRBV10-3 | CAISAGVGGNTIYF | TGTGCCATCAGTGCAGGGGTGGGCGGAAACACCATATATTTT
TRBD1 | TRBJ1-2 | NA | TRBV5-6 | CASSLKGAGYGYTF | TGTGCCAGCAGCTTGAAGGGGGCTGGCTATGGCTACACCTTC
NA | TRBJ2-3 | NA | TRBV7-6 | CASSPGWGSSTDTQYF | TGTGCCAGCAGCCCCGGTTGGGGGTCTAGCACAGATACGCAGTATTTT